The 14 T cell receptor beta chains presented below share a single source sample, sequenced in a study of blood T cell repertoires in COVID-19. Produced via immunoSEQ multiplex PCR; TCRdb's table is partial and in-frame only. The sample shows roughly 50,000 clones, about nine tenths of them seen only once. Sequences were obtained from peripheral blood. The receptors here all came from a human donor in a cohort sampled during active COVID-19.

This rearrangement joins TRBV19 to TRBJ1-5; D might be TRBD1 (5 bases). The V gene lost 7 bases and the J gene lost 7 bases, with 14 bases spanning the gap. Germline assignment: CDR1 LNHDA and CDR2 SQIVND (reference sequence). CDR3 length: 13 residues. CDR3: CASNGAIRQPQHF. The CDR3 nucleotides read TGTGCCAGTAATGGGGCTATTCGCCAGCCCCAGCATTTT.

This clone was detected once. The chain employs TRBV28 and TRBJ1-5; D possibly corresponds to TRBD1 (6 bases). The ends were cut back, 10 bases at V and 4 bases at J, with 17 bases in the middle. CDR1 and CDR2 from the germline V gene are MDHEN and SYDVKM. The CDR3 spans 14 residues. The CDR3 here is CATRRGAGNQPQHF. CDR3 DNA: TGTGCCACCCGGCGGGGGGCAGGGAATCAGCCCCAGCATTTT. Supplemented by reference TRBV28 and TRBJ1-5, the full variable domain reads DVKVTQSSRYLVKRTGEKVFLECVQDMDHENMFWYRQDPGLGLRLIYFSYDVKMKEKGDIPEGYSVSREKKERFSLILESASTNQTSMYLCATRRGAGNQPQHFGDGTRLSIL.

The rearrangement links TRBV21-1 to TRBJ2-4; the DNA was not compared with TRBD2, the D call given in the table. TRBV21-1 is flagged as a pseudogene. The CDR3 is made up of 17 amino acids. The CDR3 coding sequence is TGTGCCAGCAGCAGGCAGGGACTCGCGCTAGCCAAAAACATTCAGTACTTC. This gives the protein CASSRQGLALAKNIQYF.

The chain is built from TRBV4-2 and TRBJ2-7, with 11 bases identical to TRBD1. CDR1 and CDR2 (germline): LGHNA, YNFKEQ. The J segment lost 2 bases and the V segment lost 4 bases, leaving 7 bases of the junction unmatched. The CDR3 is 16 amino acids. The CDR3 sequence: CASSPFGQGATYEQYF. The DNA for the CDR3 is TGTGCCAGCAGCCCCTTCGGACAGGGGGCGACCTACGAGCAGTACTTC.

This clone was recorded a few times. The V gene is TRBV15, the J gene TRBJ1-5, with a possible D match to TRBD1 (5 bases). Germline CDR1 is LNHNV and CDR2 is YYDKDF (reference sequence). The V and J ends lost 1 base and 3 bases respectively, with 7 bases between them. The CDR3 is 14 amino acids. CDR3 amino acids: CATSRGQFNQPQHF. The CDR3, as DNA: TGTGCCACCAGCAGAGGACAGTTCAATCAGCCCCAGCATTTT.

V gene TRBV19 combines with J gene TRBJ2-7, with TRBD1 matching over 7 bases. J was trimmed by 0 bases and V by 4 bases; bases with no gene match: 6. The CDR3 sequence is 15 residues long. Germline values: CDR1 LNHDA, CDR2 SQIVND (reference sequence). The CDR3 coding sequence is TGTGCCAGTAGTAACCGGGACAGCTTCTCCTACGAGCAGTACTTC. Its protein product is CASSNRDSFSYEQYF.

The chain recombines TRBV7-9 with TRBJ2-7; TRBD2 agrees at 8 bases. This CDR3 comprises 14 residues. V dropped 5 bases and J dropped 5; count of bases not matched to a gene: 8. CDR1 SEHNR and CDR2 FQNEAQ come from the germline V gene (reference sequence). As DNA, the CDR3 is TGTGCCAGCAGCCTGCCGACTAGCGTCCACGAGCAGTACTTC. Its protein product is CASSLPTSVHEQYF.

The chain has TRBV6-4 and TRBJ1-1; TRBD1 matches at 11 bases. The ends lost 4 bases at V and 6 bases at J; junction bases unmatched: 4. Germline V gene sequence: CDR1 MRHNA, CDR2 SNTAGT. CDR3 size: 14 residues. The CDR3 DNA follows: TGTGCCAGCAGTGTCGGACAGGGGGCCCCTGAAGCTTTCTTT. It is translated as CASSVGQGAPEAFF.

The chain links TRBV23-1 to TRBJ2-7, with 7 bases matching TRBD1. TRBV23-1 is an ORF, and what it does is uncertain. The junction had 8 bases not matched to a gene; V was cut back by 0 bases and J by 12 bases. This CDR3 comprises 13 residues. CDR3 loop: CASSQSIARQGYF. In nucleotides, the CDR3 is TGCGCCAGCAGTCAATCGATCGCGAGACAGGGGTACTTC.

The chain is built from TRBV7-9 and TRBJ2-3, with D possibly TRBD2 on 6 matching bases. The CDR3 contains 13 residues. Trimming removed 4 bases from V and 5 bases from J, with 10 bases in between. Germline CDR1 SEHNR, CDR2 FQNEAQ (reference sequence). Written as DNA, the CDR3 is TGTGCCAGCAGCTACGGGGGTATAGATACGCAGTATTTT. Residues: CASSYGGIDTQYF.

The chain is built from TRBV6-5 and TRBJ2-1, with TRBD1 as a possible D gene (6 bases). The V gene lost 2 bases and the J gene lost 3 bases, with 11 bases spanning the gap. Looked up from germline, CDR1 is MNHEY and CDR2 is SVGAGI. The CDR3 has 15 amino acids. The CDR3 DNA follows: TGTGCCAGCAGTTACATCGGGACATACTACAATGAGCAGTTCTTC. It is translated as CASSYIGTYYNEQFF.

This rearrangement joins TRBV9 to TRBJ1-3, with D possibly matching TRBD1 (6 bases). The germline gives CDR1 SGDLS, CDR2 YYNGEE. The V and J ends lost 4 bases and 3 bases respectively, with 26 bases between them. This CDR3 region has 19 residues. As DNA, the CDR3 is TGTGCCAGCAGCCCCTCGTCATATGGGGGCTCGAGCGGTGGAAACACCATATATTTT. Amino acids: CASSPSSYGGSSGGNTIYF.

CDR3 amino acids: CASSFHGQGIYGYTF. In DNA, the CDR3 is TGTGCCAGCAGTTTCCACGGACAAGGGATATATGGCTACACCTTC. The chain is built from TRBV27 and TRBJ1-2; TRBD1 is a possible D gene (5 bases). Looked up from germline, CDR1 is MNHEY and CDR2 is SMNVEV (reference sequence). This CDR3 has 15 residues. V was trimmed by 3 bases and J by 5 bases, leaving 16 bases between them.

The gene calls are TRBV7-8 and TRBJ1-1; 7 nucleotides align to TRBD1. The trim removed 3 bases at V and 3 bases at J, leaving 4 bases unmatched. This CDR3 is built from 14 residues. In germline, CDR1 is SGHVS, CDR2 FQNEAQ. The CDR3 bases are TGTGCCAGCAGCTTCGAAGGACAGGACACTGAAGCTTTCTTT. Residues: CASSFEGQDTEAFF.